The rows below give T cell receptor beta chains drawn from one sample of a study of pediatric ulcerative colitis. Profiled with immunoSEQ multiplex PCR; TCRdb holds only in-frame clones, not every one. The data hold tens of thousands of clones, with approximately 87% observed a single time. What was sequenced was blood. The source of these receptors is a girl aged 10-17 years with moderate ulcerative colitis. The conserved cysteine and the conserved F or W are not part of the CDR3 here.

TRBV5-1	14	TRBJ2-7	ASSRTPFSHSYEQY
TRBV2	13	TRBJ2-5	ASSRPSGGQETQY
TRBV9	12	TRBJ2-3	ASSVVTASDTQY
TRBV10-2	14	TRBJ1-5	ASSLSTGLGNQPQH
TRBV19	13	TRBJ1-2	ASSLDTNLAGGYT
TRBV7-9	12	TRBJ1-5	ASSSQEGNQPQH
TRBV4-2	14	TRBJ2-2	ASSRGTSGSTGELF
TRBV19	11	TRBJ1-1	ASSMGGKTEAF
TRBV6-5	12	TRBJ2-7	ASSYSDNSYEQY
TRBV19	13	TRBJ1-5	ASSIRGASNQPQH
TRBV9	12	TRBJ1-4	ASSARGGFEKLF
TRBV30	12	TRBJ1-2	AWSVKDYSYGYT
TRBV4-3	11	TRBJ1-2	ASSHRSGYGYT
TRBV7-3	15	TRBJ2-3	ASSLIGSGGAWDTQY
TRBV28	13	TRBJ2-7	ASSPAWGDGYEQY
TRBV5-1	10	TRBJ2-7	ASSPNSYEQY
TRBV25-1	16	TRBJ2-7	ASSEYGGGTGPSYEQY
TRBV5-1	11	TRBJ1-1	ASSPLDFSEAF
TRBV18	14	TRBJ1-5	ASSPVPGAGNQPQH
TRBV27	13	TRBJ1-5	ASSLFPQNNQPQH
TRBV5-6	12	TRBJ2-3	ASSPRLGADTQY
TRBV5-1	16	TRBJ2-6	ASLGTSGSYSGANVLT
TRBV19	12	TRBJ2-5	ASSYRDDRETQY
TRBV29-1	13	TRBJ2-2	SVAVGLARTGELF
TRBV30	11	TRBJ2-7	AWNSGGLYEQY
TRBV5-4	11	TRBJ1-1	ASSLGLNTEAF
TRBV5-8	12	TRBJ2-7	ASSFGGVGYEQY
TRBV4-2	13	TRBJ2-1	ASSQTGGSYNEQF
TRBV19	13	TRBJ2-2	ASRKASAYTGELF
TRBV5-4	9	TRBJ1-1	ASSSGAEAF
TRBV11-3	11	TRBJ2-2	ASSPRLLGELF
TRBV19	12	TRBJ1-5	ASNLWDSNQPQH
TRBV5-6	13	TRBJ1-1	ASSLGFEANTEAF
TRBV7-8	12	TRBJ1-2	ASSLALTGSGYT
TRBV5-4	13	TRBJ2-1	ASSPGTSGSNEQF
TRBV28	15	TRBJ1-5	ASSWRWDGKRNQPQH
TRBV13	10	TRBJ2-2	ASREDTGELF
TRBV15	12	TRBJ2-7	ATSQYRDSYEQY
TRBV2	12	TRBJ2-1	ASRPRTGWEEQF
TRBV7-9	16	TRBJ2-7	ASSSTSPPAAGFYEQY
TRBV27	13	TRBJ2-7	ASSFSGTALYEQY
TRBV4-3	13	TRBJ2-5	ASSQEGETTGAQY
TRBV18	12	TRBJ1-1	ASSPDRDVTEAF
TRBV6-4	12	TRBJ2-1	ASSDSGLYNEQF